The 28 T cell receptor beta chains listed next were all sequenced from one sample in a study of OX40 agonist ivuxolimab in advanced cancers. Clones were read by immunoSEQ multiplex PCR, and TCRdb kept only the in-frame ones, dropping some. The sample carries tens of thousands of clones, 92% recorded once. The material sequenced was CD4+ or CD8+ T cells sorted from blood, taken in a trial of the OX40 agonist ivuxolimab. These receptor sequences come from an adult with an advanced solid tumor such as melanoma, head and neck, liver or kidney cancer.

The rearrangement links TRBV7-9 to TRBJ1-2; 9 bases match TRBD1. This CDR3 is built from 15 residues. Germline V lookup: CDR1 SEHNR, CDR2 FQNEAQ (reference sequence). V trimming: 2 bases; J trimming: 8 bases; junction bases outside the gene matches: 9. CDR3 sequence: CASSLSVQGAGGYTF. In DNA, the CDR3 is TGTGCCAGCAGCTTATCGGTACAGGGGGCTGGCGGCTACACCTTC.

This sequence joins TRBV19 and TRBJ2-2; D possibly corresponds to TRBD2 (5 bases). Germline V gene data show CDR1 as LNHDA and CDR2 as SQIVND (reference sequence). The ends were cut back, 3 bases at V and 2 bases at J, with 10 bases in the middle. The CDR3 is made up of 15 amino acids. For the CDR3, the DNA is TGTGCCAGTAGTATCGAGGGAACTAACACCGGGGAGCTGTTTTTT. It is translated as CASSIEGTNTGELFF.

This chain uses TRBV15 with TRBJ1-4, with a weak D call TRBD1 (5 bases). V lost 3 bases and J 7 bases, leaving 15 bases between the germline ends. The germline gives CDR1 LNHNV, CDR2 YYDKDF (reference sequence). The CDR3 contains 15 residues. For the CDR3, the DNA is TGTGCCACCAGCAGCTCCGGGACTGGGCGTGAAAAACTGTTTTTT. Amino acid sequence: CATSSSGTGREKLFF. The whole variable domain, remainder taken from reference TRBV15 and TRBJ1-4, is DAMVIQNPRYQVTQFGKPVTLSCSQTLNHNVMYWYQQKSSQAPKLLFHYYDKDFNNEADTPDNFQSRRPNTSFCFLDIRSPGLGDTAMYLCATSSSGTGREKLFFGSGTQLSVL.

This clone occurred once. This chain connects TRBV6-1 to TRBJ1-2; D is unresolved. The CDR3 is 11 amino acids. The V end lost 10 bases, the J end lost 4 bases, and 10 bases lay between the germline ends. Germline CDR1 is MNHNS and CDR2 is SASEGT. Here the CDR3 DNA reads TGTGCCATCACAGCCGCCTATGGCTACACCTTC. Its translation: CAITAAYGYTF.

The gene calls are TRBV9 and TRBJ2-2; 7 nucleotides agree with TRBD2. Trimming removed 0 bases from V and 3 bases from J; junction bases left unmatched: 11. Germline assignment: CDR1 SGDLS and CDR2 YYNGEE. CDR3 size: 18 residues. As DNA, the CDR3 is TGTGCCAGCAGCGTAGCCCGCTTAGCGGGTTGGGACACCGGGGAGCTGTTTTTT. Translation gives CASSVARLAGWDTGELFF.

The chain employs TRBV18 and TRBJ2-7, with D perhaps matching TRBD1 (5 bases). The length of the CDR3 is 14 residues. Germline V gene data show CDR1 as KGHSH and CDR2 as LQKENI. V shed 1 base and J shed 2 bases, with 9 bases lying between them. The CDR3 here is CASSPQGNPYEQYF. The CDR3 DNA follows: TGTGCCAGCTCACCACAGGGGAATCCCTACGAGCAGTACTTC.

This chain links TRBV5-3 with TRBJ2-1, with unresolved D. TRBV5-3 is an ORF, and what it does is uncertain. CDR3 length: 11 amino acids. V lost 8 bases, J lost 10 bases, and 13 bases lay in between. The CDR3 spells CASRSGREQFF. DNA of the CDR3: TGTGCCAGCAGATCCGGTCGGGAGCAGTTCTTC.

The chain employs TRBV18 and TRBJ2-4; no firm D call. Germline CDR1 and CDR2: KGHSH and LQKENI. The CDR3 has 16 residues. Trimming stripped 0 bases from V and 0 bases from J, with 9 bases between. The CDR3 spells CASSPPGSLAKNIQYF. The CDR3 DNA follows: TGTGCCAGCTCACCACCGGGGTCCTTAGCCAAAAACATTCAGTACTTC.

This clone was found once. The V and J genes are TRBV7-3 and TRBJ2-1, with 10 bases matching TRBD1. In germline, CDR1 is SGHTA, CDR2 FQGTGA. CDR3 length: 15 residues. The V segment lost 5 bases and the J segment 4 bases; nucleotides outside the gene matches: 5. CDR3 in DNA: TGTGCCAGCAGCGAAGGGACAGGGGCGTACAATGAGCAGTTCTTC. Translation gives CASSEGTGAYNEQFF.

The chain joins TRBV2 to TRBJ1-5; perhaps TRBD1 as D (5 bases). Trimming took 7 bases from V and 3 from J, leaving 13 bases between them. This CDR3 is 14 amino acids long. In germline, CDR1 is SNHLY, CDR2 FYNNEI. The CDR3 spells CASNAGTYNQPQHF. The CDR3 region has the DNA TGTGCCAGCAATGCAGGGACCTACAATCAGCCCCAGCATTTT.

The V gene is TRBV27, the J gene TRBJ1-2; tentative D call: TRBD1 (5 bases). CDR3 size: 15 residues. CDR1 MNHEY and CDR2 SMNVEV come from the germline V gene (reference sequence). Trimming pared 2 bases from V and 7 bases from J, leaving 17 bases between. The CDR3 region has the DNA TGTGCCAGCAGTTTACAGGGTTTCGCATTCACTGGCTACACCTTC. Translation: CASSLQGFAFTGYTF.

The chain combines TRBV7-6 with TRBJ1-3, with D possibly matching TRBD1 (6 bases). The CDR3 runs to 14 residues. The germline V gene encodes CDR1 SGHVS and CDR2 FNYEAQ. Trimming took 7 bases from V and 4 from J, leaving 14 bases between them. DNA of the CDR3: TGTGCCAGCACCCAGGGACAAACCGGAAACACCATATATTTT. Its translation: CASTQGQTGNTIYF. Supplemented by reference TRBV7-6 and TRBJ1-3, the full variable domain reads GAGVSQSPRYKVTKRGQDVALRCDPISGHVSLYWYRQALGQGPEFLTYFNYEAQQDKSGLPNDRFSAERPEGSISTLTIQRTEQRDSAMYRCASTQGQTGNTIYFGEGSWLTVV.

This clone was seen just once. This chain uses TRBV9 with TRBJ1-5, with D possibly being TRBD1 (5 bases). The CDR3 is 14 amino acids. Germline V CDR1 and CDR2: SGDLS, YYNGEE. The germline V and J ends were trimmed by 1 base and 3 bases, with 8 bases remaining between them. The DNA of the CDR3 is TGTGCCAGCAGCGTACAGGGAGACAATCAGCCCCAGCATTTT. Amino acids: CASSVQGDNQPQHF.

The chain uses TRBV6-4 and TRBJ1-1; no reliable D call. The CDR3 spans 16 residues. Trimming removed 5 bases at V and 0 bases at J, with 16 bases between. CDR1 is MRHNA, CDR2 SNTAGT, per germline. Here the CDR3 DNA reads TGTGCCAGCAGTTACGAATTGGGCCAACTGAACACTGAAGCTTTCTTT. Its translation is CASSYELGQLNTEAFF.

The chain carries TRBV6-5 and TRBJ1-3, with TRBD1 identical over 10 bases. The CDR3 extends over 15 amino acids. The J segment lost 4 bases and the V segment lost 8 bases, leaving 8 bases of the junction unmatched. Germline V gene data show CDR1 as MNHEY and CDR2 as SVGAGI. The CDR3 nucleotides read TGTGCCAGCGGAGACAGGGGGCTGGGGGGAAACACCATATATTTT. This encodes CASGDRGLGGNTIYF.

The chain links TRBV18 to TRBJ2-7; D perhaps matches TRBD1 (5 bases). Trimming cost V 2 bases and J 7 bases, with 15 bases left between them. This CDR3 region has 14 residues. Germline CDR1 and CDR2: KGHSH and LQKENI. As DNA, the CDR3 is TGTGCCAGCTCACCAATCAGGGATGGGGATGAGCAGTACTTC. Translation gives CASSPIRDGDEQYF.

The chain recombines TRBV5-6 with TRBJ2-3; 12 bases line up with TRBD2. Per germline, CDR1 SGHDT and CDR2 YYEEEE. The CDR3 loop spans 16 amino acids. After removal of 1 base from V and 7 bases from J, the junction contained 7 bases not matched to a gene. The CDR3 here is CASSLLLAGGLNTQYF. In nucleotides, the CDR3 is TGTGCCAGCAGCTTGTTACTAGCGGGGGGCCTGAATACGCAGTATTTT.

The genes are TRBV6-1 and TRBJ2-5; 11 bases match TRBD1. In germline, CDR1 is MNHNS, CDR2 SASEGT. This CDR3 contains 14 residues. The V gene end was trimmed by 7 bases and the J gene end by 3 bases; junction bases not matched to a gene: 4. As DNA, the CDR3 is TGTGCCAGCACCAGGGACAGGGGGAAAGAGACCCAGTACTTC. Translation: CASTRDRGKETQYF.

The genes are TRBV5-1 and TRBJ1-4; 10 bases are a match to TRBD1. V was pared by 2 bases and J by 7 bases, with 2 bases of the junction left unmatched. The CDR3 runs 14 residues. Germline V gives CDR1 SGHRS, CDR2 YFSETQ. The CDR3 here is CASSFRDRGEKLFF. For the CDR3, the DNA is TGCGCCAGCAGCTTCCGGGACAGGGGTGAAAAACTGTTTTTT. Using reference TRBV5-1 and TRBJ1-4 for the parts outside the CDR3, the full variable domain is KAGVTQTPRYLIKTRGQQVTLSCSPISGHRSVSWYQQTPGQGLQFLFEYFSETQRNKGNFPGRFSGRQFSNSRSEMNVSTLELGDSALYLCASSFRDRGEKLFFGSGTQLSVL.

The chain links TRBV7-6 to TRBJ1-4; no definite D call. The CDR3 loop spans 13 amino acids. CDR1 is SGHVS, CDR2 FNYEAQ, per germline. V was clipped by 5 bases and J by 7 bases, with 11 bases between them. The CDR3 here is CASSPRPSEKLFF. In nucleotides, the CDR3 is TGTGCCAGCAGCCCCCGCCCCAGTGAAAAACTGTTTTTT.

The CDR3 loop is CASSRTGGSSGANVLTF. DNA for the CDR3: TGTGCCAGCTCACGGACAGGGGGTTCCTCTGGGGCCAACGTCCTGACTTTC. The rearrangement links TRBV18 to TRBJ2-6, with 10 bases identical to TRBD1. Looked up from germline, CDR1 is KGHSH and CDR2 is LQKENI. There are 17 residues in the CDR3. V lost 4 bases, J lost 0 bases, and 3 bases stayed unmatched. The whole variable domain, filled in from reference TRBV18 and TRBJ2-6, reads NAGVMQNPRHLVRRRGQEARLRCSPMKGHSHVYWYRQLPEEGLKFMVYLQKENIIDESGMPKERFSAEFPKEGPSILRIQQVVRGDSAAYFCASSRTGGSSGANVLTFGAGSRLTVL.

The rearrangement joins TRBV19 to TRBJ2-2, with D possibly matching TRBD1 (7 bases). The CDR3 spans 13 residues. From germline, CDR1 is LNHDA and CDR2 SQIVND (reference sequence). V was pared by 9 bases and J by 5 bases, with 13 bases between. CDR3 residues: CASDRAGTGELFF. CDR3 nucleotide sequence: TGTGCCAGCGACAGGGCGGGGACCGGGGAGCTGTTTTTT.

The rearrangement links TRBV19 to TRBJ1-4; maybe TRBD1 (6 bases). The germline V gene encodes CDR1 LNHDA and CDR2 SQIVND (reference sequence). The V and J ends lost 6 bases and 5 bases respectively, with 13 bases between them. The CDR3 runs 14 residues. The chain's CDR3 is CASRRTAINEKLFF. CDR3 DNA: TGTGCCAGTAGGCGGACAGCGATAAATGAAAAACTGTTTTTT.

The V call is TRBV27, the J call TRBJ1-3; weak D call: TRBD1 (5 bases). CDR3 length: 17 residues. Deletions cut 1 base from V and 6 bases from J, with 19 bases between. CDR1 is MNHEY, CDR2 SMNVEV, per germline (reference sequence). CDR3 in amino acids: CASSLWPQGSGANTIYF. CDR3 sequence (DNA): TGTGCCAGCAGTTTATGGCCCCAGGGATCGGGCGCAAACACCATATATTTT.

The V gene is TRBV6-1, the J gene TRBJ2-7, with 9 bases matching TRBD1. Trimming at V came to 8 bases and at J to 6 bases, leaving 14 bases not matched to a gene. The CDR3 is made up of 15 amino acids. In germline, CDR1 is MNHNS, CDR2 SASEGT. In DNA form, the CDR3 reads TGTGCCAGCTCGGTTTCCGGGACAGGGAGCCCCGAGCAGTACTTC. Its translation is CASSVSGTGSPEQYF.

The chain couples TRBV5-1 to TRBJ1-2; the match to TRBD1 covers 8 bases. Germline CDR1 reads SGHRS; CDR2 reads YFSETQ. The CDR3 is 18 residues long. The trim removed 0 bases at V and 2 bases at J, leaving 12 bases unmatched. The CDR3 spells CASSLAIRQGAQNYGYTF. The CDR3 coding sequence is TGCGCCAGCAGCTTGGCCATTAGGCAGGGGGCGCAGAACTATGGCTACACCTTC.

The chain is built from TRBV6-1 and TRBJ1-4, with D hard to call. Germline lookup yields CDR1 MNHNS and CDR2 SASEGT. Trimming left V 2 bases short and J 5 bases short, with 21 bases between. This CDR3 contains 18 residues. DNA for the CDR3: TGTGCCAGCAGTGAATGGCGGCCTGGGTCGGCGGACAATGAAAAACTGTTTTTT. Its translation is CASSEWRPGSADNEKLFF.

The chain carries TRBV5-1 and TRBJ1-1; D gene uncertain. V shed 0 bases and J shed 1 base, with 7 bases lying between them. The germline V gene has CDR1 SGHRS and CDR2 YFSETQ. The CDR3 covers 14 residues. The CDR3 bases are TGCGCCAGCAGCTTGGGACCGTCGAACACTGAAGCTTTCTTT. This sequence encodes CASSLGPSNTEAFF.